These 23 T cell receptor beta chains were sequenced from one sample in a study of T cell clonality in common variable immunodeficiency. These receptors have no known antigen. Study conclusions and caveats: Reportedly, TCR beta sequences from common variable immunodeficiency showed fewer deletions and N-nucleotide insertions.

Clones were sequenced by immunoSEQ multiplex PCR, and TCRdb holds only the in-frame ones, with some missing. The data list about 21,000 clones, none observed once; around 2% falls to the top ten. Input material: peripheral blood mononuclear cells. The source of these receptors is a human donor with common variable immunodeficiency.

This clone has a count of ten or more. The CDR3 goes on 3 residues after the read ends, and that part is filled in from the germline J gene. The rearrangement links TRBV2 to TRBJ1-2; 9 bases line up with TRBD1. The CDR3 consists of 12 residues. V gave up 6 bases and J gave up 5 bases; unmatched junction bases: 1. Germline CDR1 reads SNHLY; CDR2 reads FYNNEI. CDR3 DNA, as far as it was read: TGTGCCAGCAGACAGGGGGCTTATGGC. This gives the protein CASRQGAYG. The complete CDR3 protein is CASRQGAYGYTF.

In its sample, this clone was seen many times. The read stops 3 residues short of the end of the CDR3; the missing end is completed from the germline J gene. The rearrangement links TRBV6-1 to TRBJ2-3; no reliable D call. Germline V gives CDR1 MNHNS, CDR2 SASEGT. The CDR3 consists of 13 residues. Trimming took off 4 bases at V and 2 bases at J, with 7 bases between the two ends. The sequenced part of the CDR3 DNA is TGTGCCAGCAGTGTGTGGCTCACAGATACG. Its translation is CASSVWLTDT. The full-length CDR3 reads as CASSVWLTDTQYF.

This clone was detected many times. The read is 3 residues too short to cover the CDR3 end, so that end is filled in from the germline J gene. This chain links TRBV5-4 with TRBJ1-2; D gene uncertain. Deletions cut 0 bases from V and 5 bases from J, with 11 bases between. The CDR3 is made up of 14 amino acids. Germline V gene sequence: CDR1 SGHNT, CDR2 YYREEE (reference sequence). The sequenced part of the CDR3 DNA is TGTGCCAGCAGCTTGGATCCAGTAGGGTATGGC. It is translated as CASSLDPVGYG. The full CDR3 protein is CASSLDPVGYGYTF.

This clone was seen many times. CDR3 residues: CAIRETSGTNEQFF. The CDR3 bases that were read are TGTGCCATCAGGGAGACTAGCGGAACCAATGAG. V usage is TRBV10-3 and J usage is TRBJ2-1; TRBD2 aligns across 9 bases. The CDR3 extends 3 residues past the end of the read, so its final part is completed from the germline J gene. Trimming removed 6 bases from V and 6 bases from J; junction bases left unmatched: 6. Germline CDR1 reads ENHRY; CDR2 reads SYGVKD. There are 14 residues in the CDR3.

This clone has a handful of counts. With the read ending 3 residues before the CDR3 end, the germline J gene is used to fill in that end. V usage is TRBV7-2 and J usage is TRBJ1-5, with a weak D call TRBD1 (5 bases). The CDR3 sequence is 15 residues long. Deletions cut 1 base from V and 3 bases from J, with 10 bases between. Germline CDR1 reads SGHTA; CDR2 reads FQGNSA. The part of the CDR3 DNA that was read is TGTGCCAGCAGCTTAGTGACAGCAGTCAATCAGCCC. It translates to CASSLVTAVNQP. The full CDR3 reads CASSLVTAVNQPQHF. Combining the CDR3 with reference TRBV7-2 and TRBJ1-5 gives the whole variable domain GAGVSQSPSNKVTEKGKDVELRCDPISGHTALYWYRQSLGQGLEFLIYFQGNSAPDKSGLPSDRFSAERTGGSVSTLTIQRTQQEDSAVYLCASSLVTAVNQPQHFGDGTRLSIL.

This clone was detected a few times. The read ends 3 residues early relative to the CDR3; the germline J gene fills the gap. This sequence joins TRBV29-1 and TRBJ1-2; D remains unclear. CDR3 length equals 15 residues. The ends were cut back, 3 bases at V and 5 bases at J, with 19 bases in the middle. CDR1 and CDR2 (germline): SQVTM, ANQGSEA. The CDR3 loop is CSVEVPRIGMYGYTF. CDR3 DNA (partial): TGCAGCGTTGAGGTTCCCAGGATAGGAATGTATGGC.

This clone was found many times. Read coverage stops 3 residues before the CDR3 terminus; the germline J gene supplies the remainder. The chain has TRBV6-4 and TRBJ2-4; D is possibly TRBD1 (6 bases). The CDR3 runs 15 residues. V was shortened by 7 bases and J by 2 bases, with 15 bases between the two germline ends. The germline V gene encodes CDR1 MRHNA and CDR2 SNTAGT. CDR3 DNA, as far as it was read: TGTGCCAGCAATACTCGGGACACCTCCAAAAACATT. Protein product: CASNTRDTSKNI. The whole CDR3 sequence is CASNTRDTSKNIQYF.

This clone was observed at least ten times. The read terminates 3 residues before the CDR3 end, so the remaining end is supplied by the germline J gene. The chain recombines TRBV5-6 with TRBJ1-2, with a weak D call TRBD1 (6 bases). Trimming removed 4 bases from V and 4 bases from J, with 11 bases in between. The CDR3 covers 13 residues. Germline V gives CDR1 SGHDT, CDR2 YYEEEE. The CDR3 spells CASSPGQLYGYTF. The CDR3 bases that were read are TGTGCCAGCAGCCCCGGACAGCTCTATGGC.

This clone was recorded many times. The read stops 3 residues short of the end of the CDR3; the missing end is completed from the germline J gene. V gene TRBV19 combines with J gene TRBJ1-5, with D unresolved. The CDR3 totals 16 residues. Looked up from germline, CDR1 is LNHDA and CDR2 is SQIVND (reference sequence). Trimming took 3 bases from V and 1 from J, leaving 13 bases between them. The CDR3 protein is CASSINDIGSNQPQHF. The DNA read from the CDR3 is TGTGCCAGTAGTATTAACGACATAGGGAGCAATCAGCCC. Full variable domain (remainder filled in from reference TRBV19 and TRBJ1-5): DGGITQSPKYLFRKEGQNVTLSCEQNLNHDAMYWYRQDPGQGLRLIYYSQIVNDFQKGDIAEGYSVSREKKESFPLTVTSAQKNPTAFYLCASSINDIGSNQPQHFGDGTRLSIL.

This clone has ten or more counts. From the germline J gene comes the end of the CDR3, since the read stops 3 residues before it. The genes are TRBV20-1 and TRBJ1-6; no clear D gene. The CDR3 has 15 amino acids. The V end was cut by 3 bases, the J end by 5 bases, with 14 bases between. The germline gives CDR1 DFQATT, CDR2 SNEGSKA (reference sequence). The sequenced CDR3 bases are TGCAGTGCTAGTAGTCGGGTCGGGGATAATTCACCC. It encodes CSASSRVGDNSP. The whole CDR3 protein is CSASSRVGDNSPLHF.

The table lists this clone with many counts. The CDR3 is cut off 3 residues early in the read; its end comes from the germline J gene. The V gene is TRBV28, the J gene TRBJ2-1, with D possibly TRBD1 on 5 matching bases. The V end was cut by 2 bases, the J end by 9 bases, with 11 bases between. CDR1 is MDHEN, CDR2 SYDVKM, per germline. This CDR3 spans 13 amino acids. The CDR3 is CASSLGWQGEQFF. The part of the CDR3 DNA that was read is TGTGCCAGCAGTTTAGGGTGGCAGGGTGAG.

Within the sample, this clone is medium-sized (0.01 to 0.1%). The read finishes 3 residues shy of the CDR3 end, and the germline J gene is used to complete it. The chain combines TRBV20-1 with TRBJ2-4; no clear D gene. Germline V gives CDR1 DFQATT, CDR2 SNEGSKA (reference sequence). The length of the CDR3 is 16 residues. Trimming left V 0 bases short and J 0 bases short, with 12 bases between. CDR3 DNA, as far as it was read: TGCAGTGCTAGAGATTCCAGGCGCTTAGCCAAAAACATT. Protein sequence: CSARDSRRLAKNI. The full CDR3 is CSARDSRRLAKNIQYF.

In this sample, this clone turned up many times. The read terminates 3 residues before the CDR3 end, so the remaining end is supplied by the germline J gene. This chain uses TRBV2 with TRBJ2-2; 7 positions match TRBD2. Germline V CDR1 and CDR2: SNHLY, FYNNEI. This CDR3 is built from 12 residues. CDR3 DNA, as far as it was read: TGTGCCAGCAGTCCACAGCGGGGAGGG. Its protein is CASSPQRGG. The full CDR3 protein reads CASSPQRGGLFF.

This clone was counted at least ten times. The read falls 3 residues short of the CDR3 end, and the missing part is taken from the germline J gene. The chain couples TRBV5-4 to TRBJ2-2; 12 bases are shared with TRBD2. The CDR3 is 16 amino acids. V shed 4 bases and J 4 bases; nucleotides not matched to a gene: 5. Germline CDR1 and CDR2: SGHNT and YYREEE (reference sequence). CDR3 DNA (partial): TGTGCCAGCAGCCTGGGGACTAGCGGGCGCACCGGGGAG. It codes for CASSLGTSGRTGE. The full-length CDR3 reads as CASSLGTSGRTGELFF.

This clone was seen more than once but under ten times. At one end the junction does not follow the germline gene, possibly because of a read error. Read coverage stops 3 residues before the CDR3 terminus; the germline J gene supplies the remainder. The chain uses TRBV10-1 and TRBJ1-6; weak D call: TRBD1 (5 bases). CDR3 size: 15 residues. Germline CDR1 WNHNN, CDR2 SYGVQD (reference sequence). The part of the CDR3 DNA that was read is TGCGCCAGCATCGGGCCCGACGGACATAAGTCACCC. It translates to CASIGPDGHKSP. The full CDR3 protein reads CASIGPDGHKSPLHF.

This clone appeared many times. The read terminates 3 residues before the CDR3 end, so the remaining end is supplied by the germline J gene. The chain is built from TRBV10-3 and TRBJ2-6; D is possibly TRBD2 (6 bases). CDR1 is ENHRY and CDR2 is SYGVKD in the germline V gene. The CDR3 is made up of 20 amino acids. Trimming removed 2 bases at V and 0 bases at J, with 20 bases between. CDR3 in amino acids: CAISEGPGGGGISGANVLTF. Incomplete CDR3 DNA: TGTGCCATCAGTGAGGGCCCCGGCGGTGGGGGGATCTCTGGGGCCAACGTC.

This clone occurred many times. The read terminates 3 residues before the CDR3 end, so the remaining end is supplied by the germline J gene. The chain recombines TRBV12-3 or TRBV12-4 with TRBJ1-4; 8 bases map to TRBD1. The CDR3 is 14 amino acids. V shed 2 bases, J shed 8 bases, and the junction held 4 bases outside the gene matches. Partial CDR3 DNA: TGTGCCAGCAGTTTAAGACAGGGGAGCGAAAAA. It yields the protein CASSLRQGSEK. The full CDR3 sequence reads CASSLRQGSEKLFF.

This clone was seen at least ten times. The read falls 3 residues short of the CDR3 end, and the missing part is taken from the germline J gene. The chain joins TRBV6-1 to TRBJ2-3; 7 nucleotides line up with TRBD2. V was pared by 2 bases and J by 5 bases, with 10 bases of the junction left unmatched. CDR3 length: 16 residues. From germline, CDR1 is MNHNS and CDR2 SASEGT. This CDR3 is CASSERGRGSGDTQYF. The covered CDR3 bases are TGTGCCAGCAGTGAAAGAGGGCGGGGGTCTGGAGATACG.

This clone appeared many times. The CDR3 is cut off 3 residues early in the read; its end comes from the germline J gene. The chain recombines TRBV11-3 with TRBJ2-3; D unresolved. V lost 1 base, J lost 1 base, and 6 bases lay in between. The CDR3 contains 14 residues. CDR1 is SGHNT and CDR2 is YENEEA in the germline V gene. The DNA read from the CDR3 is TGTGCCAGCAGCTTAGGACACCGCACAGATACG. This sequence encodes CASSLGHRTDT. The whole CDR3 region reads CASSLGHRTDTQYF. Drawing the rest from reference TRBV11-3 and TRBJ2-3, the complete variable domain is EAGVVQSPRYKIIEKKQPVAFWCNPISGHNTLYWYLQNLGQGPELLIRYENEEAVDDSQLPKDRFSAERLKGVDSTLKIQPAELGDSAVYLCASSLGHRTDTQYFGPGTRLTVL.

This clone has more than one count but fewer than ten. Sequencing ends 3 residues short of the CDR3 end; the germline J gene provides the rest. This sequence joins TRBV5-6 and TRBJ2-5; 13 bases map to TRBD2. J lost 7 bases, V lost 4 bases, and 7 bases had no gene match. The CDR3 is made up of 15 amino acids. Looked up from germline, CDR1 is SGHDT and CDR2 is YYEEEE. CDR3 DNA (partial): TGTGCCAGCAGCGGCCGACTAGCGGGGGGCCGGACC. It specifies CASSGRLAGGRT. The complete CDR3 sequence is CASSGRLAGGRTQYF. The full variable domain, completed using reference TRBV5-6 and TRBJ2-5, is DAGVTQSPTHLIKTRGQQVTLRCSPKSGHDTVSWYQQALGQGPQFIFQYYEEEERQRGNFPDRFSGHQFPNYSSELNVNALLLGDSALYLCASSGRLAGGRTQYFGPGTRLLVL.

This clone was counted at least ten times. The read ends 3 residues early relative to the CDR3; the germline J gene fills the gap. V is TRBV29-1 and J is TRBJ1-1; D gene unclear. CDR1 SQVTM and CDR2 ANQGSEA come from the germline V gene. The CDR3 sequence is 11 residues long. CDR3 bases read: TGCAGCGTTGAGGAGACATTAGAA. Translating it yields CSVEETLE. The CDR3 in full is CSVEETLEAFF. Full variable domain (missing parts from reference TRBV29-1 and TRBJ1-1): SAVISQKPSRDICQRGTSLTIQCQVDSQVTMMFWYRQQPGQSLTLIATANQGSEATYESGFVIDKFPISRPNLTFSTLTVSNMSPEDSSIYLCSVEETLEAFFGQGTRLTVV.

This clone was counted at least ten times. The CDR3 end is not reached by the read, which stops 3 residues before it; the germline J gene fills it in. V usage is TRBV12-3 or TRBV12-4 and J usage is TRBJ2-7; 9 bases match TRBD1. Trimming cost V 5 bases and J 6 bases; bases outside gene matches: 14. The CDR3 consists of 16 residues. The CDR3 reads CASSPDRGLTVGEQYF. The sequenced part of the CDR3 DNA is TGTGCCAGCAGTCCGGACAGGGGATTAACGGTTGGCGAG.

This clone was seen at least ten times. The CDR3: CASSPIPVGTGTQPQHF. Incomplete CDR3 DNA: TGTGCCAGCTCACCGATACCGGTTGGGACAGGTACTCAGCCC. The chain joins TRBV18 to TRBJ1-5, with 8 positions matching TRBD1. The read halts 3 residues ahead of the CDR3 end, with the missing end drawn from the germline J gene. Germline assignment: CDR1 KGHSH and CDR2 LQKENI. CDR3 length equals 17 residues. J was trimmed by 6 bases and V by 3 bases; bases with no gene match: 13. The entire variable domain, with the rest obtained from reference TRBV18 and TRBJ1-5, is as follows: NAGVMQNPRHLVRRRGQEARLRCSPMKGHSHVYWYRQLPEEGLKFMVYLQKENIIDESGMPKERFSAEFPKEGPSILRIQQVVRGDSAAYFCASSPIPVGTGTQPQHFGDGTRLSIL.